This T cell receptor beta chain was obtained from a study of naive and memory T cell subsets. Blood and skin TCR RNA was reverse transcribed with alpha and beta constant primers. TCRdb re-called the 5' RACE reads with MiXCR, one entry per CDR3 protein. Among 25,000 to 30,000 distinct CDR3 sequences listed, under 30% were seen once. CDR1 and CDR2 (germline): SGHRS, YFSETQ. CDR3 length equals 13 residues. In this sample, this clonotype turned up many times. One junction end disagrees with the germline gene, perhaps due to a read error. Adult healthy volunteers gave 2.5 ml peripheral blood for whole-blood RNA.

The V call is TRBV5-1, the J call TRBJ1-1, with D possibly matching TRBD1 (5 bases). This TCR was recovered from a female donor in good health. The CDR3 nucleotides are TGCGCCAGCAGGTTGGGACGGGACACTGAAGCTTTCTTT. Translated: CASRLGRDTEAFF.